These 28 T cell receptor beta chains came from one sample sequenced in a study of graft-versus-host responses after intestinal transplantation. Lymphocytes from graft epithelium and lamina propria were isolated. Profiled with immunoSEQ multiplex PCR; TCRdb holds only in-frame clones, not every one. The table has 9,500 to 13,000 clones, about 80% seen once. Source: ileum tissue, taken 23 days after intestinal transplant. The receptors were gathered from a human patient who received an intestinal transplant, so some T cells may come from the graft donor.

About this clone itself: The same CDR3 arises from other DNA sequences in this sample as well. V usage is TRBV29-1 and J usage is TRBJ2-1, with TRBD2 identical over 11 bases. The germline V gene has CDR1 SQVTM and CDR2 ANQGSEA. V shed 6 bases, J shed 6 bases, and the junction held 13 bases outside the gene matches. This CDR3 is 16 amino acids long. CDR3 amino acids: CSVTPPTSGGPNEQFF. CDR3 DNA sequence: TGCAGCGTCACGCCGCCAACTAGCGGGGGCCCCAATGAGCAGTTCTTC.

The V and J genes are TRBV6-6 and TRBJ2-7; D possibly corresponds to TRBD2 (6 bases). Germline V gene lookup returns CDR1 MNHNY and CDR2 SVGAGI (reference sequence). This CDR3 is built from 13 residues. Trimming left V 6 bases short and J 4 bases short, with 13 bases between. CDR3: CASRPGLLYEQYF. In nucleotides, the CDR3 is TGTGCCAGCAGACCGGGACTCCTATACGAGCAGTACTTC.

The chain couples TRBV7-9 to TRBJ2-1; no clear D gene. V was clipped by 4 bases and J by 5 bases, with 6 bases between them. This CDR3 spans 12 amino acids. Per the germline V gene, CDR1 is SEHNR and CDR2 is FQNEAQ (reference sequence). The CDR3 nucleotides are TGTGCCAGCAGCTCACGCAACAATGAGCAGTTCTTC. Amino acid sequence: CASSSRNNEQFF.

CDR3 region: CASSEEEGTGSYEQYF. Written as DNA, the CDR3 is TGTGCCAGCAGTGAAGAAGAGGGAACAGGCTCCTACGAGCAGTACTTC. The chain uses TRBV6-1 and TRBJ2-7; TRBD1 or TRBD2 may be the D gene (5 bases each). Germline CDR1 MNHNS, CDR2 SASEGT. This CDR3 region has 16 residues. Trimming left V 1 base short and J 0 bases short, with 13 bases between.

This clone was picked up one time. The CDR3 protein is CASSFGPLADTQYF. CDR3 DNA sequence: TGTGCCAGCAGCTTCGGGCCTCTCGCGGATACGCAGTATTTT. This chain connects TRBV7-3 to TRBJ2-3; D is undetermined. V shed 3 bases and J shed 6 bases, with 13 bases lying between them. CDR1 and CDR2 from the germline V gene are SGHTA and FQGTGA. CDR3 length: 14 residues.

The CDR3 DNA sequence: TGTGCCAGCAGCTTATGGGCCGGGACTGAAGCTTTCTTT. This encodes CASSLWAGTEAFF. The V and J genes are TRBV7-2 and TRBJ1-1; no clear D gene. Germline V gene data show CDR1 as SGHTA and CDR2 as FQGNSA. This CDR3 has 13 amino acids. V gave up 2 bases and J gave up 5 bases, with 9 bases separating them.

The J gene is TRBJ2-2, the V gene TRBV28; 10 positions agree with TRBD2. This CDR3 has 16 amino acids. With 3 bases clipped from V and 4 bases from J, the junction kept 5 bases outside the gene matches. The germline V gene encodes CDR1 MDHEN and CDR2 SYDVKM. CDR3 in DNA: TGTGCCAGCAGTTTCGCGATAGCGGGAGGCACCGGGGAGCTGTTTTTT. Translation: CASSFAIAGGTGELFF.

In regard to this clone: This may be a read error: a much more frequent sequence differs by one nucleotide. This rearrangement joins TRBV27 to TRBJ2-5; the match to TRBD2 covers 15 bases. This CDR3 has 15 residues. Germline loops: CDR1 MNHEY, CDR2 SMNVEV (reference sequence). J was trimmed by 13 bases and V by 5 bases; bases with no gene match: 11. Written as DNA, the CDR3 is TGTGCCAGCAGTCCGGGGACTAGCGGGAGGAACGAGCGGTACTTC. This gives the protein CASSPGTSGRNERYF.

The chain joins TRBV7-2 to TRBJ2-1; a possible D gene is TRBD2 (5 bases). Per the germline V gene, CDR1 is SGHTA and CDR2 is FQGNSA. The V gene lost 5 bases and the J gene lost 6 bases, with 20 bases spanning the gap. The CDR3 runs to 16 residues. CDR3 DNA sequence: TGTGCCAGCAGCATCATACGGCTAGCTGAAGGCAATGAGCAGTTCTTC. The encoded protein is CASSIIRLAEGNEQFF.

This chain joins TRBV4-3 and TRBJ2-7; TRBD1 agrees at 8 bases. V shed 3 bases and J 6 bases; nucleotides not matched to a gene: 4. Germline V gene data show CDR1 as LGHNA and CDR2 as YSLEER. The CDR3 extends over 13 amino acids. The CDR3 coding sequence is TGCGCCAGCAGCCACGACAGGGGAATCGAGCAGTACTTC. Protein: CASSHDRGIEQYF.

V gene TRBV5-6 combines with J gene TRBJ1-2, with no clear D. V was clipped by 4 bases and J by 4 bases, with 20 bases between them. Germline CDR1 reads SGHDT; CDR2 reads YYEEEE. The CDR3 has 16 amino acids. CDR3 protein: CASSSPSRTDIYGYTF. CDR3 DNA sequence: TGTGCCAGCAGCAGCCCATCCAGGACTGACATCTATGGCTACACCTTC.

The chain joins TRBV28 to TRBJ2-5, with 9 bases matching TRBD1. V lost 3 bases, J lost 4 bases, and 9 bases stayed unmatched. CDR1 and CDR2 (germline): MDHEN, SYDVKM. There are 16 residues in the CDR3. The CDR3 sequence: CASSFGTGMLSETQYF. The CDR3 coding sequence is TGTGCCAGCAGTTTCGGGACAGGGATGTTGTCAGAGACCCAGTACTTC. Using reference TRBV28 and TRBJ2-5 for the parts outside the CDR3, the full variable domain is DVKVTQSSRYLVKRTGEKVFLECVQDMDHENMFWYRQDPGLGLRLIYFSYDVKMKEKGDIPEGYSVSREKKERFSLILESASTNQTSMYLCASSFGTGMLSETQYFGPGTRLLVL.

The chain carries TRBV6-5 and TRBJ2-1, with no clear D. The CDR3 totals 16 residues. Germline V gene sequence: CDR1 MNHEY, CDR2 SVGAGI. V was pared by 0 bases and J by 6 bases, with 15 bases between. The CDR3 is CASSYSKGVWANEQFF. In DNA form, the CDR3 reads TGTGCCAGCAGTTACTCGAAAGGAGTGTGGGCCAATGAGCAGTTCTTC.

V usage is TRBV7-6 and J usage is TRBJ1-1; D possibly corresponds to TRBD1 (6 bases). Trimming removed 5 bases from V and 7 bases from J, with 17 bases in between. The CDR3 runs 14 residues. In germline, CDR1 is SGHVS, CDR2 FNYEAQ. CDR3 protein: CASSLIRGGSEAFF. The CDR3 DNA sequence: TGTGCCAGCAGCCTAATTAGGGGGGGAAGTGAAGCTTTCTTT.

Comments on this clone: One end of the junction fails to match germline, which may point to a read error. CDR3 nucleotide sequence: TGCGCCGGCCGCGGGTACGAGCAGTACTTC. Translating gives CAGRGYEQYF. The V gene is TRBV10-3, the J gene TRBJ2-7, with a weak D call TRBD2 (5 bases). From germline, CDR1 is ENHRY and CDR2 SYGVKD. The CDR3 is 10 amino acids.

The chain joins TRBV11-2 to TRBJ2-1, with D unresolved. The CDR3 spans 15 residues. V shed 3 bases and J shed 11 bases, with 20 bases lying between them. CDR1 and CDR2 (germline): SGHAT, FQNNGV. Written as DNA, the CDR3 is TGTGCCAGCAGCTTTGGCCCCTGGACCCCAAGGAAGCAGTTCTTC. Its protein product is CASSFGPWTPRKQFF. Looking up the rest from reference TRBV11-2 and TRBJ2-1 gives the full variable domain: EAGVAQSPRYKIIEKRQSVAFWCNPISGHATLYWYQQILGQGPKLLIQFQNNGVVDDSQLPKDRFSAERLKGVDSTLKIQPAKLEDSAVYLCASSFGPWTPRKQFFGPGTRLTVL.

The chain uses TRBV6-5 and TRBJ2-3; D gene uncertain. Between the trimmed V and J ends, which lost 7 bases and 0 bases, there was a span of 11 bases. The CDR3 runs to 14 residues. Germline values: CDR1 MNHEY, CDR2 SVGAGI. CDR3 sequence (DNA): TGTGCCAGCAAGGAGCAATCTAGCACAGATACGCAGTATTTT. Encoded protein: CASKEQSSTDTQYF.

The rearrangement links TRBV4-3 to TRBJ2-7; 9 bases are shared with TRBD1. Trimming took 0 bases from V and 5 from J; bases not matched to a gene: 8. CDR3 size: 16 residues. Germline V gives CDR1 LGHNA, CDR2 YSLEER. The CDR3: CASSQDPTGGDDEQYF. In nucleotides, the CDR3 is TGCGCCAGCAGCCAAGATCCGACAGGGGGGGACGACGAGCAGTACTTC.

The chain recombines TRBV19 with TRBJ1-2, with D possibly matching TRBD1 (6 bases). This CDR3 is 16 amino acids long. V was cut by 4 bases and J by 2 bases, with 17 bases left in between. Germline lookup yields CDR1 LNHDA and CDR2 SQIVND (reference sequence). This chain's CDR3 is CASSTSRRGDNYGYTF. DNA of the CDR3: TGTGCCAGTAGTACGTCCCGAAGGGGGGACAACTATGGCTACACCTTC.

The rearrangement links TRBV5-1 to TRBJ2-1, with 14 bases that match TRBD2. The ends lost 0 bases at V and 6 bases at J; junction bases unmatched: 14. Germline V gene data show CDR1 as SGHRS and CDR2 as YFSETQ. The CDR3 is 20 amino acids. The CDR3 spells CASSLAGLAGGRREINEQFF. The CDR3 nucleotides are TGCGCCAGCAGCTTGGCCGGACTAGCGGGAGGTCGGCGGGAGATCAATGAGCAGTTCTTC.

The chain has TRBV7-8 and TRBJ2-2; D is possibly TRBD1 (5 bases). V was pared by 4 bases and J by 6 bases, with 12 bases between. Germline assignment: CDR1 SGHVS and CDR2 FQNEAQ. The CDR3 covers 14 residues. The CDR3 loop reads CASSSGSRSGELFF. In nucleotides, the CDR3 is TGTGCCAGCAGCTCAGGGTCTCGTTCCGGGGAGCTGTTTTTT.

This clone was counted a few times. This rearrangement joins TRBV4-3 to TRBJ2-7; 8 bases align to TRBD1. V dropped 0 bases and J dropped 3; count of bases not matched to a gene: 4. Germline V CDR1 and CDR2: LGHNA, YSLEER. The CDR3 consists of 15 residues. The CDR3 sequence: CASSQDPGQVYEQYF. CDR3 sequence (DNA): TGCGCCAGCAGCCAAGATCCGGGACAGGTCTACGAGCAGTACTTC.

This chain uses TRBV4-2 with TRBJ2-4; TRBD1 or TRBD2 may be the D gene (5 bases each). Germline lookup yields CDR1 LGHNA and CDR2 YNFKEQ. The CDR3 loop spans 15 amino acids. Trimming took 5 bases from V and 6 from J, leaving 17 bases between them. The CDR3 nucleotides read TGTGCCAGCAGCGAGGGGTCCCAGTGGGGAAACATTCAGTACTTC. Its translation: CASSEGSQWGNIQYF.

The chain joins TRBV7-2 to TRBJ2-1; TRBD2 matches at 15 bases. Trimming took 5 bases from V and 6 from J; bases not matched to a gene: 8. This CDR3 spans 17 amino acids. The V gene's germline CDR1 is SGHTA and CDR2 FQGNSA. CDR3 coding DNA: TGTGCCAGCAGCCTGGGACTAGCGGGGGGCCATCTCAATGAGCAGTTCTTC. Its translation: CASSLGLAGGHLNEQFF.

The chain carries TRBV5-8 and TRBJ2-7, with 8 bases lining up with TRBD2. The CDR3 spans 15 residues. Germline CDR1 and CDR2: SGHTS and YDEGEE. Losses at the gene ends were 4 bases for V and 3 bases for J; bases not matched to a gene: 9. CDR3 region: CASSLREGWFYEQYF. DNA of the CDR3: TGTGCCAGCAGCCTCCGGGAGGGGTGGTTCTACGAGCAGTACTTC.

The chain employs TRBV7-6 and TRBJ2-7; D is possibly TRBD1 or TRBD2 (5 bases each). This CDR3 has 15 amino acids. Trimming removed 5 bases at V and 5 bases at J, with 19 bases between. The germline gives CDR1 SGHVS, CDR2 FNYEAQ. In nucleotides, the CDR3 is TGTGCCAGCAGCCCAAGCGCGGGCCGAGGGGACGAGCAGTACTTC. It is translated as CASSPSAGRGDEQYF.

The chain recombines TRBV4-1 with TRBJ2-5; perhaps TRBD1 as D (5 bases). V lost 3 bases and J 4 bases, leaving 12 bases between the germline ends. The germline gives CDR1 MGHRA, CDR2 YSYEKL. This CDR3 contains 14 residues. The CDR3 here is CASSHHWGPETQYF. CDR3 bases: TGCGCCAGCAGCCATCACTGGGGCCCAGAGACCCAGTACTTC.

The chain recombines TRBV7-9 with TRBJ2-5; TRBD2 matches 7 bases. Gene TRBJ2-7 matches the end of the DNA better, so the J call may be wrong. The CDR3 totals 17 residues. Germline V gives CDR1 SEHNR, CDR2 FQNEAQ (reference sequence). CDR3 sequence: CASSLGPGGSLSYEQYF. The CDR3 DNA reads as TGTGCCAGCAGCTTAGGGCCCGGCGGGAGCCTCTCCTACGAGCAGTACTTC.